The T cell receptor (beta chain) described here comes from a study of human thymus T cells. Notes on the study in general: Related work found strong thymic repertoire overlap between unrelated individuals. Among thymic and blood repertoires, usage of V and J genes appeared biased.

A word on this clone: Its antigen remains unidentified.

Corrective cardiac operations yielded the resected thymus tissue. Donation was from healthy Finnish infants who were having corrective surgery that addressed congenital heart defects. Clones were sequenced by immunoSEQ multiplex PCR, and TCRdb holds only the in-frame ones, with some missing. The sample consists of roughly 120,000 clones, 90% to 95% of them appearing once. In germline, CDR1 is SGHTA, CDR2 FQGNSA. The CDR3 has 19 amino acids. V dropped 1 base and J dropped 0 bases, with 19 bases sitting between them. The origin of this receptor is a boy younger than two with a congenital heart defect but otherwise immunologically healthy. The chain joins TRBV7-2 to TRBJ2-4; D gene ambiguous. The specimen sequenced was thymus tissue. The CDR3 nucleotides read TGTGCCAGCAGCTTAGTATGGGCCCCTCGGACCCCAGCCAAAAACATTCAGTACTTC. Amino acids: CASSLVWAPRTPAKNIQYF.